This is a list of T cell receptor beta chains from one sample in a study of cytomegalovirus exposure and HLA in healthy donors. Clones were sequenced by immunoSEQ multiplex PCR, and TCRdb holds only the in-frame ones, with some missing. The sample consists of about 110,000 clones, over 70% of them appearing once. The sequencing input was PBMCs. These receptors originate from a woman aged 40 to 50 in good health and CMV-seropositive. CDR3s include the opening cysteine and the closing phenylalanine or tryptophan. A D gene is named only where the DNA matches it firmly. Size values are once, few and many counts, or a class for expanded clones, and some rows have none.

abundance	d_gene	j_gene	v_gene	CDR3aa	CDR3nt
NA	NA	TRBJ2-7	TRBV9	CASSPFSGLPDEQYF	TGTGCCAGCAGCCCCTTTTCAGGCCTCCCCGACGAGCAGTACTTC
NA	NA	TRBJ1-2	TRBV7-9	CASTLGGSGYGYTF	TGTGCCAGTACCCTGGGGGGGAGCGGCTATGGCTACACCTTC
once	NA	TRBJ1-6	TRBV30	CAWRTGSPLHF	TGTGCCTGGAGGACTGGTTCACCCCTCCACTTT
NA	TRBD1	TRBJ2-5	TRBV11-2	CASSWDRGETQYF	TGTGCCAGCAGTTGGGACAGGGGAGAGACCCAGTACTTC
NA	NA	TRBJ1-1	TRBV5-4	CASKGVGNTEAFF	TGTGCCAGCAAAGGGGTGGGGAACACTGAAGCTTTCTTT
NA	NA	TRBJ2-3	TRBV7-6	CASSSRTDTQYF	TGTGCCAGCAGCTCTAGGACAGATACGCAGTATTTT
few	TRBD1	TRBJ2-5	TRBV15	CATSRDYSTGGPYETQYF	TGTGCCACCAGCAGAGATTATTCGACAGGGGGCCCCTATGAGACCCAGTACTTC
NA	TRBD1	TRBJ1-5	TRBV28	CASSSRDRNNQPQHF	TGTGCCAGCAGTTCCCGGGACAGAAACAATCAGCCCCAGCATTTT
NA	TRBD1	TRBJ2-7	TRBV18	CASSPTGGEQYF	TGTGCCAGCTCACCGACAGGGGGCGAGCAGTACTTC
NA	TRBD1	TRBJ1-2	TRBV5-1	CASSLGDRTGGYTF	TGCGCCAGCAGCTTGGGGGACAGGACCGGTGGCTACACCTTC
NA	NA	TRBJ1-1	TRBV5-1	CASSLFGEGIPEAFF	TGCGCCAGCAGCCTTTTCGGGGAGGGGATCCCTGAAGCTTTCTTT
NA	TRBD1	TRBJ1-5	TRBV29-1	CSVAAQGDQPQHF	TGCAGCGTTGCCGCGCAGGGGGATCAGCCCCAGCATTTT
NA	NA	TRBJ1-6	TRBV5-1	CASSLARDNGSPLHF	TGCGCCAGCAGCTTGGCCCGGGACAATGGTTCACCCCTCCACTTT
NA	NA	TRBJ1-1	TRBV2	CASSAGRVNTEAFF	TGTGCCAGCAGCGCCGGCCGGGTGAACACTGAAGCTTTCTTT
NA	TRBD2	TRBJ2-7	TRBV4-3	CASSQEVRAGGLSYEQYF	TGCGCCAGCAGCCAAGAAGTGCGAGCGGGGGGGCTCTCCTACGAGCAGTACTTC
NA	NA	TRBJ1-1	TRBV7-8	CASSLGQTYMNTEAFF	TGTGCCAGCAGCTTAGGGCAGACTTACATGAACACTGAAGCTTTCTTT
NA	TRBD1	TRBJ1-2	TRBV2	CASSATVSGGYGYTF	TGTGCCAGCAGTGCTACGGTTTCAGGGGGCTATGGCTACACCTTC
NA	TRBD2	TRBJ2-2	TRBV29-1	CSVELAGGNTGELFF	TGCAGCGTGGAACTAGCGGGGGGGAACACCGGGGAGCTGTTTTTT
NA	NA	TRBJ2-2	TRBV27	CASSPVDRGGREGTGELFF	TGTGCCAGCAGTCCGGTGGACAGGGGCGGGCGGGAGGGAACCGGGGAGCTGTTTTTT
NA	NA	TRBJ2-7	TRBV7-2	CASSLDSSQSGYEQYF	TGTGCCAGCAGCTTAGATAGTTCGCAAAGCGGCTACGAGCAGTACTTC
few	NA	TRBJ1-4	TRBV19	CASSSQDFNEKLFF	TGTGCCAGTAGTTCGCAGGATTTCAATGAAAAACTGTTTTTT
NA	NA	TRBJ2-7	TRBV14	CASSQAVQQYF	TGTGCCAGCAGCCAAGCAGTACAGCAGTACTTC
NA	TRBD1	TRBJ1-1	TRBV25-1	CASSALTGGETEAFF	TGTGCCAGCAGTGCGCTCACAGGGGGCGAGACTGAAGCTTTCTTT
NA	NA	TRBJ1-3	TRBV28	CASSSTAEGNTIYF	TGTGCCAGCAGTAGCACCGCGGAGGGAAACACCATATATTTT
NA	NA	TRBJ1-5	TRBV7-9	CASSLMQQPQHF	TGTGCCAGCAGCCTAATGCAACAGCCCCAGCATTTT
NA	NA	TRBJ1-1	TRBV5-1	CASSPQAGGNTEAFF	TGCGCCAGCAGCCCCCAAGCCGGCGGGAACACTGAAGCTTTCTTT
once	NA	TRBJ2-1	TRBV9	CASSVELTIYNEQFF	TGTGCCAGCAGCGTAGAACTAACCATATACAATGAGCAGTTCTTC
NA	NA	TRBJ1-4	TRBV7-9	CASSLLATNEKLFF	TGTGCCAGCAGCTTACTAGCAACTAATGAAAAACTGTTTTTT
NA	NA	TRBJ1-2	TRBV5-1	CASSLAPTSNYGYTF	TGCGCCAGCAGCTTGGCGCCCACCTCTAACTATGGCTACACTTTC
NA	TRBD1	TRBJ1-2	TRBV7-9	CASSTYRGGYTF	TGTGCCAGCAGCACGTACAGGGGTGGCTACACCTTC
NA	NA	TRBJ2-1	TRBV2	CASTLSSYNEQFF	TGTGCCAGTACTTTAAGCTCCTACAATGAGCAGTTCTTC
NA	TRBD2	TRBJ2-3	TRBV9	CASSPGLARTDTQYF	TGTGCCAGCAGCCCTGGACTAGCCCGCACAGATACGCAGTATTTT
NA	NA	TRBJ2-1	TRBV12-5	CASGLEYNEQFF	TGTGCTAGTGGTTTGGAATACAACGAGCAGTTCTTC
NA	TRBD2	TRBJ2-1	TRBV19	CASSTGTSGNNEQFF	TGTGCCAGTAGTACCGGGACTAGCGGCAACAATGAGCAGTTCTTC
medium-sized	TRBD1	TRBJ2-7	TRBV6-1	CASSYPRGTANEQYF	TGTGCCAGCAGCTATCCAAGGGGGACAGCCAACGAGCAGTACTTC
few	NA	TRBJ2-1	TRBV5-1	CASRLDTDSYNEQFF	TGCGCCAGCAGGCTTGACACCGACTCCTACAATGAGCAGTTCTTC
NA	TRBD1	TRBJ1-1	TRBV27	CASSLGAGTVNTEAFF	TGTGCCAGCAGTTTGGGTGCCGGGACAGTTAACACTGAAGCTTTCTTT
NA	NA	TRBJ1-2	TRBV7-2	CASSSPGMVYGYTF	TGTGCCAGCAGCTCCCCGGGGATGGTCTATGGCTACACCTTC
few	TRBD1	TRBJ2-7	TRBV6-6	CASSYATGGGQYF	TGTGCCAGCAGTTACGCGACAGGGGGCGGGCAGTACTTC
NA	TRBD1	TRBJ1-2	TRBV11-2	CASSNLRDSGIYGYTF	TGTGCCAGCAGCAACCTCCGGGACAGTGGGATCTATGGCTACACCTTC
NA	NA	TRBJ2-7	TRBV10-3	CAISESNGPRGEQYF	TGTGCCATCAGTGAGTCTAACGGACCTAGGGGTGAGCAGTACTTC
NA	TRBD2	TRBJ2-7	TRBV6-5	CASRAGGAREQYF	TGTGCCAGCAGAGCGGGGGGGGCCCGCGAGCAGTACTTC
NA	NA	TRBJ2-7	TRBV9	CASSVGGWSYEQYF	TGTGCCAGCAGCGTAGGAGGGTGGTCCTACGAGCAGTACTTC
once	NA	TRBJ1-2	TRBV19	CASRLDLNYGYTF	TGTGCCAGCAGACTTGATCTTAACTATGGCTACACCTTC
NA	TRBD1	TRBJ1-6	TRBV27	CASSYTGVSPLHF	TGTGCCAGCAGTTATACAGGGGTTTCACCCCTCCACTTT